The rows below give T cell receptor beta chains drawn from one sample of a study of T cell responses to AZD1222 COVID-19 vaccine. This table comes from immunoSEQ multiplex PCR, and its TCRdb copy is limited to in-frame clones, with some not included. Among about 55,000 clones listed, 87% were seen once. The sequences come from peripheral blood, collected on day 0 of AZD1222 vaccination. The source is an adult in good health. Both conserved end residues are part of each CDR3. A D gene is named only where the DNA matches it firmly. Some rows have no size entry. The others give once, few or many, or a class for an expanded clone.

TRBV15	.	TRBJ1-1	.	TGTGCCAATCGCACTGAAGCTTTCTTT	CANRTEAFF
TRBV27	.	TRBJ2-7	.	TGTGCCAGCAGACGCCCCAGCGGGTCCACCTACGAGCAGTACTTC	CASRRPSGSTYEQYF
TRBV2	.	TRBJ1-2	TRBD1	TGTGCCAGCAGTGACACAGGGGGTCGGGGCTACACCTTC	CASSDTGGRGYTF
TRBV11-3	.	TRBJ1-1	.	TGTGCCAGCAGCCTGGGGGGGGGCATGAACACTGAAGCTTTCTTT	CASSLGGGMNTEAFF
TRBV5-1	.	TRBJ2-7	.	TGCGCCAGCAGTCCAGGGGACTACGAGCAGTACTTC	CASSPGDYEQYF
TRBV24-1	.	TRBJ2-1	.	TGTGCCACCAGTGCGGGACACGGCTCACGTGTGAGCTCCTACAATGAGCAGTTCTTC	CATSAGHGSRVSSYNEQFF
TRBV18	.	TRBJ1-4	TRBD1	TGTGCCAGCTCACCGGACAGGGCGGCTAATGAAAAACTGTTTTTT	CASSPDRAANEKLFF
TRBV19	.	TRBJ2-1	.	TGTGCCAGTAGTCTCAGTTCGGGTGCTGAGCAGTTCTTC	CASSLSSGAEQFF
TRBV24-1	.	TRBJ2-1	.	TGTGCCACCAGTGACCGGGACAGAACTAGCCTCTACAATGAGCAGTTCTTC	CATSDRDRTSLYNEQFF
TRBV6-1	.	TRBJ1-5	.	TGTGCCAGCAGTGAAGCTTATAGCAATCAGCCCCAGCATTTT	CASSEAYSNQPQHF
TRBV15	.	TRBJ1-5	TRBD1	TGTGCCACCAGTATCGACAGGGCGGAGGAGCCCCAGCATTTT	CATSIDRAEEPQHF
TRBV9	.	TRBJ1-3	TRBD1	TGTGCCAGCAGCTCCCAACCTACAGGGGTCTCTGGAAACACCATATATTTT	CASSSQPTGVSGNTIYF
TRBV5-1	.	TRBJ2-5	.	TGCGCCAGCAGCACTTTCCAAGAGACCCAGTACTTC	CASSTFQETQYF
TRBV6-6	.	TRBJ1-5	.	TGTGCCAGCAGTTACTCCCCCATATGGAGCAATCAGCCCCAGCATTTT	CASSYSPIWSNQPQHF
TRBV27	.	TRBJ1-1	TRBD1	TGTGCCAGCAGTTTACGACAGGGTTTCACTGAAGCTTTCTTT	CASSLRQGFTEAFF
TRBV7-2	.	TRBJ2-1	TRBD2	TGTGCCAGCAGCTTCGCTAGCGGGGGTCTCTCCTACAATGAGCAGTTCTTC	CASSFASGGLSYNEQFF
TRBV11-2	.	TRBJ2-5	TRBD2	TGTGCCAGCAGCAGAAGCGGGGGGGCCGGGACCCAGTACTTC	CASSRSGGAGTQYF
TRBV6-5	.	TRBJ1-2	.	TGTACCAGCAGTTACTCACAGGACAATTATGGCTACACCTTC	CTSSYSQDNYGYTF
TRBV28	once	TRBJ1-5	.	TGTGCCAGCAGTTTGGGGGGCGCGGGGCAGCCCCAGCATTTT	CASSLGGAGQPQHF
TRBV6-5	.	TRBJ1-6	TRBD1	TGTGCCAGCAGCCTACAGGGGGTGGGTTCACCCCTCCACTTT	CASSLQGVGSPLHF
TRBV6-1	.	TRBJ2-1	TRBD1	TGTGCCAGCAGTGGTCCGGGACAGGGGAGACCTTACAATGAGCAGTTCTTC	CASSGPGQGRPYNEQFF
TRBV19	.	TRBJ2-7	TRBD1	TGTGCCAGTACCCCGGAGCGTGGGACAGGGAACTACGAGCAGTACTTC	CASTPERGTGNYEQYF
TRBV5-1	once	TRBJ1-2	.	TGCGCCAGCAGCTTCGGGGAACGAGGCTACACCTTC	CASSFGERGYTF
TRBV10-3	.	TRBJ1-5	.	TGTGCCATCAGTGATCAATATCAGCCCCAGCATTTT	CAISDQYQPQHF
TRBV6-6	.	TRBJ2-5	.	TGTGCCAGCAGTTACTCGTCTCAAGAGACCCAGTACTTC	CASSYSSQETQYF
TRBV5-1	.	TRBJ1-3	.	TGCGCCAGCAGCTCGCAGGGTTCTGGAAACACCATATATTTT	CASSSQGSGNTIYF
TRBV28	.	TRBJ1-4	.	TGTGCCAGCAGTTTTGGCCAGGGACTGTTTTTT	CASSFGQGLFF